The 30 T cell receptor beta chains presented below share a single source sample, sequenced in a study of T cells in Graves' hyperthyroidism and ophthalmopathy. Researchers amplified the TCR beta CDR3 regions from RNA transcripts. HTBI primers were employed in a first-round RT-PCR of the TCR CDR3. Using its own MiXCR run on the multiplex PCR reads, TCRdb lists one record per CDR3 protein. This table holds under 400,000 distinct CDR3 sequences, roughly a fifth found once. Specimen: blood. Source of these receptors: a woman aged 45-59 years with Graves' hyperthyroidism.

This clonotype has a count of ten or more. The chain carries TRBV3-1 and TRBJ2-1, with 10 nucleotides matching TRBD1. Germline V gene lookup returns CDR1 LGHDT and CDR2 YNNKEL (reference sequence). The CDR3 is 14 amino acids. Trimming removed 2 bases from V and 7 bases from J; junction bases left unmatched: 2. The CDR3 region is CASSQRDRGNEQFF. The CDR3 region has the DNA TGTGCCAGCAGCCAACGGGACAGGGGTAATGAGCAGTTCTTC.

Of note for this clonotype: A single base separates this from a much larger clone, so it may be a read error. The conserved phenylalanine or tryptophan normally closing the CDR3 is absent here, so this likely arose from a read error. The CDR3 spells CSVPPNGGQGYGYTS. CDR3 nucleotide sequence: TGCAGCGTCCCACCCAACGGGGGACAGGGCTATGGCTACACCTCC. The chain is built from TRBV29-1 and TRBJ1-2; 9 bases line up with TRBD1. V shed 6 bases and J 4 bases; nucleotides not matched to a gene: 12. The CDR3 is made up of 15 amino acids. CDR1 SQVTM and CDR2 ANQGSEA come from the germline V gene.

This clonotype was counted at least ten times. The V and J genes are TRBV18 and TRBJ1-2; D is perhaps TRBD1 (6 bases). The CDR3 is 15 amino acids. Germline V gene sequence: CDR1 KGHSH, CDR2 LQKENI. The V end lost 3 bases, the J end lost 3 bases, and 14 bases lay between the germline ends. The CDR3 reads CASSPVTQGYYGYTF. In DNA, the CDR3 is TGTGCCAGCTCACCCGTGACACAGGGCTACTATGGCTACACCTTC.

In its sample, this clonotype was seen many times. The chain couples TRBV5-8 to TRBJ2-1; D may be TRBD1 (6 bases). CDR1 is SGHTS and CDR2 is YDEGEE in the germline V gene. The CDR3 loop spans 16 amino acids. Trimming removed 4 bases from V and 7 bases from J, with 21 bases in between. CDR3 loop: CASSKEQGAMRNEQFF. The DNA of the CDR3 is TGTGCCAGCAGCAAGGAACAGGGTGCGATGCGTAATGAGCAGTTCTTC.

This clonotype was seen at least ten times. The chain has TRBV5-1 and TRBJ2-3; D could derive from TRBD1 or TRBD2 (6 bases each). V lost 1 base to trimming and J lost 0 bases, with 12 bases between them. The CDR3 consists of 16 residues. Germline V gene data show CDR1 as SGHRS and CDR2 as YFSETQ. CDR3 sequence (DNA): TGCGCCAGCAGCTTGTTGACGGGGGCCAGCACAGATACGCAGTATTTT. It is translated as CASSLLTGASTDTQYF.

The chain uses TRBV2 and TRBJ1-2, with unresolved D. V was pared by 3 bases and J by 7 bases, with 21 bases between. The CDR3 runs to 16 residues. Looked up from germline, CDR1 is SNHLY and CDR2 is FYNNEI. CDR3 amino acids: CASSERSGTKWGGYTF. The CDR3 nucleotides are TGTGCCAGCAGTGAGAGATCGGGCACAAAATGGGGTGGCTACACCTTC.

This clonotype was seen repeatedly, ten times or more. The rearrangement joins TRBV7-9 to TRBJ2-7; 7 bases line up with TRBD1. This CDR3 is built from 15 residues. V gave up 3 bases and J gave up 6 bases; unmatched junction bases: 11. Germline V gene sequence: CDR1 SEHNR, CDR2 FQNEAQ (reference sequence). DNA for the CDR3: TGTGCCAGCAGCTTGACGGGACAGCGGTCGTCCGAGCAGTACTTC. Protein sequence: CASSLTGQRSSEQYF.

This clonotype was seen many times. The J gene is TRBJ2-1, the V gene TRBV18, with 7 bases identical to TRBD2. After removal of 2 bases from V and 0 bases from J, the junction contained 13 bases not matched to a gene. Per the germline V gene, CDR1 is KGHSH and CDR2 is LQKENI. This CDR3 is 19 amino acids long. The CDR3 nucleotides read TGTGCCAGCTCACCAAAGCTGGCGGGGGAACCCGACTCCTACAATGAGCAGTTCTTC. Translation gives CASSPKLAGEPDSYNEQFF.

This clonotype was detected ten times or more. The genes are TRBV6-1 and TRBJ1-6; 11 nucleotides match TRBD1. V trimming: 7 bases; J trimming: 7 bases; junction bases outside the gene matches: 9. The germline gives CDR1 MNHNS, CDR2 SASEGT. The CDR3 consists of 16 residues. This CDR3 is CASTEAWDRGNSPLHF. The CDR3, as DNA: TGTGCCAGCACGGAAGCATGGGACAGGGGGAATTCACCCCTCCACTTT.

The sample holds one count of this clonotype. This could be a read error, since a much larger clone is one nucleotide away. V and J are TRBV28 and TRBJ1-2; D gene uncertain. The CDR3 totals 12 residues. CDR1 and CDR2 (germline): MDHEN, SYDVKM. CDR3 region: CASSLRLVDSSF. CDR3 coding DNA: TGTGCCAGCAGTTTACGATTGGTCGACTCCTCCTTC.

This clonotype has ten or more counts. This chain connects TRBV11-3 to TRBJ1-2; D might be TRBD1 (6 bases). Germline V gene sequence: CDR1 SGHNT, CDR2 YENEEA. The CDR3 length is 13 residues. V was shortened by 4 bases and J by 4 bases, with 10 bases between the two germline ends. CDR3 protein: CASSSGGAYGYTF. The CDR3 nucleotides are TGTGCCAGCAGCTCGGGGGGGGCCTATGGCTACACCTTC. Looking up the rest from reference TRBV11-3 and TRBJ1-2 gives the full variable domain: EAGVVQSPRYKIIEKKQPVAFWCNPISGHNTLYWYLQNLGQGPELLIRYENEEAVDDSQLPKDRFSAERLKGVDSTLKIQPAELGDSAVYLCASSSGGAYGYTFGSGTRLTVV.

The chain links TRBV3-1 to TRBJ2-3; 14 nucleotides agree with TRBD2. In germline, CDR1 is LGHDT, CDR2 YNNKEL (reference sequence). The CDR3 is made up of 17 amino acids. The J segment lost 3 bases and the V segment lost 6 bases, leaving 8 bases of the junction unmatched. CDR3 sequence: CASSWSRLAGGTDTQYF. The CDR3 nucleotides are TGTGCCAGCAGTTGGTCCAGACTAGCGGGAGGGACAGATACGCAGTATTTT.

The genes are TRBV19 and TRBJ2-5, with D possibly being TRBD2 (6 bases). The CDR3 is 15 residues long. The germline CDR1 and CDR2 sequences are LNHDA and SQIVND (reference sequence). V lost 3 bases to trimming and J lost 1 base, with 12 bases between them. In nucleotides, the CDR3 is TGTGCCAGTAGTATCCGTCGACTAGGCCAAGAGACCCAGTACTTC. It yields the protein CASSIRRLGQETQYF.

The V call is TRBV7-9, the J call TRBJ2-7, with no clear D. The CDR3 spans 15 residues. Trimming stripped 1 base from V and 0 bases from J, with 10 bases between. Germline CDR1 is SEHNR and CDR2 is FQNEAQ (reference sequence). The CDR3: CASSLGDGSSYEQYF. The CDR3 DNA is TGTGCCAGCAGCTTAGGAGACGGCAGCTCCTACGAGCAGTACTTC.

This sequence joins TRBV29-1 and TRBJ2-1; D ambiguous. There are 12 residues in the CDR3. CDR1 is SQVTM, CDR2 ANQGSEA, per germline. With 3 bases removed from V and 7 bases from J, the gap between germline ends came to 10 bases. In DNA form, the CDR3 reads TGCAGCGTTGACCGCCCACGTAATGAGCAGTTCTTC. This codes for CSVDRPRNEQFF.

J is TRBJ1-5 and V is TRBV28; tentative D call: TRBD1 (5 bases). The germline CDR1 and CDR2 sequences are MDHEN and SYDVKM. CDR3 length: 13 amino acids. V was pared by 4 bases and J by 5 bases, with 9 bases between. CDR3 loop: CASSSGHYQPQHF. The DNA for the CDR3 is TGTGCCAGCAGTTCCGGACACTATCAGCCCCAGCATTTT.

This clonotype has a handful of counts. This may arise from a read error, as a much more abundant clone is one base away. The V call is TRBV11-2, the J call TRBJ2-3; D may be TRBD2 (5 bases). CDR3 length: 14 residues. Trimming took 7 bases from V and 4 from J, leaving 15 bases between them. The germline V gene encodes CDR1 SGHAT and CDR2 FQNNGV. The CDR3 reads CASNTVEEADTQYF. The CDR3 nucleotides read TGTGCCAGCAACACGGTCGAGGAGGCAGATACGCAGTATTTT.

This clonotype was seen repeatedly, ten times or more. This chain uses TRBV20-1 with TRBJ2-7, with D perhaps being TRBD1 or TRBD2 (5 bases each). The V end was cut by 5 bases, the J end by 3 bases, with 11 bases between. This CDR3 region has 12 residues. Germline-derived CDR1 and CDR2 are DFQATT and SNEGSKA (reference sequence). The CDR3 loop reads CSAGTIGYEQYF. The CDR3 DNA follows: TGCAGTGCTGGGACCATCGGCTACGAGCAGTACTTC.

In this sample, this clonotype turned up many times. This chain uses TRBV6-5 with TRBJ2-3; D unresolved. CDR1 and CDR2 from the germline V gene are MNHEY and SVGAGI. The CDR3 runs 14 residues. V was pared by 0 bases and J by 6 bases, with 10 bases between. For the CDR3, the DNA is TGTGCCAGCAGTTACTCCAAAGTTGAGGATACGCAGTATTTT. Its protein is CASSYSKVEDTQYF.

This clonotype was counted ten times or more. The gene calls are TRBV6-5 and TRBJ1-3; D remains unclear. This CDR3 contains 16 residues. V was shortened by 2 bases and J by 0 bases, with 11 bases between the two germline ends. Germline assignment: CDR1 MNHEY and CDR2 SVGAGI. CDR3 amino acids: CASSYAQRSSGNTIYF. The CDR3 DNA reads TGTGCCAGCAGTTACGCACAACGTTCCTCTGGAAACACCATATATTTT.

This clonotype was seen at least ten times. This rearrangement joins TRBV20-1 to TRBJ1-6; 8 bases line up with TRBD1. Germline V gives CDR1 DFQATT, CDR2 SNEGSKA (reference sequence). V trimming: 4 bases; J trimming: 10 bases; junction bases outside the gene matches: 9. The CDR3 extends over 14 amino acids. Here the CDR3 reads CSAKRQGLMSPLHF. For the CDR3, the DNA is TGCAGTGCTAAAAGACAGGGGTTGATGTCACCCCTCCACTTT.

This clonotype was seen at least ten times. CDR3 residues: CASSFRGLGYEQYF. Written as DNA, the CDR3 is TGTGCCAGCAGTTTTCGAGGGTTGGGCTACGAGCAGTACTTC. This sequence joins TRBV27 and TRBJ2-7; perhaps TRBD2 as D (5 bases). Between the trimmed V and J ends, which lost 3 bases and 3 bases, there was a span of 12 bases. The germline CDR1 and CDR2 sequences are MNHEY and SMNVEV (reference sequence). This CDR3 has 14 residues.

Ten or more counts support this clonotype. V gene TRBV7-9 combines with J gene TRBJ1-1; tentative D call: TRBD1 (6 bases). Germline loops: CDR1 SEHNR, CDR2 FQNEAQ (reference sequence). The CDR3 runs 15 residues. V was clipped by 2 bases and J by 1 base, with 11 bases between them. The CDR3: CASSLSGVGNTEAFF. The CDR3 DNA reads TGTGCCAGCAGCTTATCAGGGGTTGGGAACACTGAAGCTTTCTTT. The full variable domain, in which reference TRBV7-9 and TRBJ1-1 provide the parts outside the CDR3, is DTGVSQNPRHKITKRGQNVTFRCDPISEHNRLYWYRQTLGQGPEFLTYFQNEAQLEKSRLLSDRFSAERPKGSFSTLEIQRTEQGDSAMYLCASSLSGVGNTEAFFGQGTRLTVV.

This rearrangement joins TRBV7-9 to TRBJ2-5; D is unclear. The CDR3 contains 17 residues. In germline, CDR1 is SEHNR, CDR2 FQNEAQ (reference sequence). Trimming pared 2 bases from V and 4 bases from J, leaving 20 bases between. CDR3 in DNA: TGTGCCAGCAGCTTAAGGAGAACGGCCTCGTTAGGAGAGACCCAGTACTTC. Translation: CASSLRRTASLGETQYF.

The rearrangement joins TRBV28 to TRBJ1-1, with unresolved D. V lost 3 bases to trimming and J lost 0 bases, with 20 bases between them. The CDR3 has 18 amino acids. The germline CDR1 and CDR2 sequences are MDHEN and SYDVKM. This CDR3 reads CASSFYVFRNPMNTEAFF. CDR3 bases: TGTGCCAGCAGTTTTTACGTATTCCGCAACCCGATGAACACTGAAGCTTTCTTT.

This clonotype showed up many times. This chain joins TRBV18 and TRBJ2-3; the D gene is possibly TRBD1 (6 bases). Deletions cut 3 bases from V and 0 bases from J, with 10 bases between. Germline V CDR1 and CDR2: KGHSH, LQKENI. This CDR3 is 15 amino acids long. CDR3 in DNA: TGTGCCAGCTCACCGGGACACCTTAGCACAGATACGCAGTATTTT. Translation: CASSPGHLSTDTQYF. Full variable domain (outside the CDR3, taken from reference TRBV18 and TRBJ2-3): NAGVMQNPRHLVRRRGQEARLRCSPMKGHSHVYWYRQLPEEGLKFMVYLQKENIIDESGMPKERFSAEFPKEGPSILRIQQVVRGDSAAYFCASSPGHLSTDTQYFGPGTRLTVL.

This clonotype was recorded many times. The gene calls are TRBV5-1 and TRBJ1-1, with unresolved D. This CDR3 spans 15 amino acids. The germline V and J ends were trimmed by 1 base and 1 base, with 11 bases remaining between them. CDR1 is SGHRS, CDR2 YFSETQ, per germline. Written as DNA, the CDR3 is TGCGCCAGCAGCTTGACCACTCTCAGGAACACTGAAGCTTTCTTT. The encoded protein is CASSLTTLRNTEAFF.

In its sample, this clonotype was seen a few times. The gene calls are TRBV30 and TRBJ1-1; 8 bases are a match to TRBD1. The CDR3 has 14 amino acids. V gave up 0 bases and J gave up 6 bases; unmatched junction bases: 6. Germline V gene data show CDR1 as GTSNPN and CDR2 as SVGIG (reference sequence). The chain's CDR3 is CAWSVLGQGSEAFF. DNA for the CDR3: TGTGCCTGGAGTGTACTAGGACAGGGATCTGAAGCTTTCTTT.

This clonotype has ten or more counts. The J gene is TRBJ2-1, the V gene TRBV11-2; D is unclear. The V and J ends lost 2 bases and 7 bases respectively, with 9 bases between them. CDR3 size: 13 residues. Germline assignment: CDR1 SGHAT and CDR2 FQNNGV. Here the CDR3 reads CASSLIGQNEQFF. DNA for the CDR3: TGTGCCAGCAGCTTAATCGGGCAGAATGAGCAGTTCTTC.

This clonotype has more than one count but fewer than ten. The V call is TRBV7-2, the J call TRBJ1-2, with D unresolved. The CDR3 is made up of 13 amino acids. Germline V gives CDR1 SGHTA, CDR2 FQGNSA. V was shortened by 8 bases and J by 2 bases, with 12 bases between the two germline ends. The CDR3 DNA reads TGTGCCAGCGGTCGACTCAGGAACTATGGCTACACCTTC. This gives the protein CASGRLRNYGYTF.